Shown below are 21 T cell receptor beta chains from a single sample sequenced in a study of shared clonotypes between healthy human individuals. Method: immunoSEQ multiplex PCR; TCRdb's copy keeps in-frame clones and lacks some. Among hundreds of thousands of clones listed, about 98% were seen once. CD45RO negativity and positive selection for CCR7 defined naive CD8 cells, a population that excluded terminally differentiated effector memory CD45RA+ cells. The sequenced sample was naive CD8+ T cells sorted from blood. The receptors come from a man aged 30-40 years in good health.

This chain links TRBV11-2 with TRBJ2-7; D is unresolved. The CDR3 is 12 amino acids. CDR1 SGHAT and CDR2 FQNNGV come from the germline V gene. V was clipped by 1 base and J by 5 bases, with 6 bases between them. The CDR3 protein is CASSLGPNEQYF. The DNA for the CDR3 is TGTGCCAGCAGCTTAGGGCCAAACGAGCAGTACTTC.

The chain employs TRBV30 and TRBJ1-5; possibly TRBD1 for D (6 bases). Trimming stripped 0 bases from V and 1 base from J, with 10 bases between. This CDR3 region has 15 residues. Germline CDR1 and CDR2: GTSNPN and SVGIG (reference sequence). CDR3 region: CAWSVGQGSNQPQHF. The CDR3 DNA follows: TGTGCCTGGAGTGTTGGCCAGGGGAGCAATCAGCCCCAGCATTTT.

V and J are TRBV4-1 and TRBJ2-7, with 7 bases matching TRBD1. Germline CDR1 and CDR2: MGHRA and YSYEKL. The CDR3 extends over 14 amino acids. J was trimmed by 5 bases and V by 6 bases; bases with no gene match: 10. The CDR3 loop is CASRPDRAFNEQYF. Here the CDR3 DNA reads TGCGCCAGCAGACCTGACAGGGCTTTCAACGAGCAGTACTTC.

The chain uses TRBV11-2 and TRBJ2-5; 9 nucleotides align to TRBD1. The CDR3 is made up of 16 amino acids. Germline trimming cut 1 base from V and 4 bases from J; bases unmatched to any gene: 7. CDR1 and CDR2 from the germline V gene are SGHAT and FQNNGV. CDR3 amino acids: CASSLGRGTGRETQYF. Written as DNA, the CDR3 is TGTGCCAGCAGCTTAGGGCGCGGGACAGGGCGAGAGACCCAGTACTTC.

The V call is TRBV29-1, the J call TRBJ2-2; a weak D match, TRBD2 (6 bases). With 3 bases removed from V and 2 bases from J, the gap between germline ends came to 13 bases. CDR1 is SQVTM, CDR2 ANQGSEA, per germline. This CDR3 spans 15 amino acids. CDR3 in amino acids: CSVEAVAGNTGELFF. The CDR3 DNA reads as TGCAGCGTTGAGGCCGTCGCGGGAAACACCGGGGAGCTGTTTTTT.

This rearrangement joins TRBV9 to TRBJ1-2, with a tentative D call TRBD1 (6 bases). Trimming removed 4 bases at V and 0 bases at J, with 10 bases between. The CDR3 spans 14 residues. Germline CDR1 reads SGDLS; CDR2 reads YYNGEE. CDR3 in DNA: TGTGCCAGCAGCTCTGGGGGCCCTAACTATGGCTACACCTTC. Translated: CASSSGGPNYGYTF.

V usage is TRBV7-9 and J usage is TRBJ2-3; D is possibly TRBD1 (6 bases). The V end lost 5 bases, the J end lost 6 bases, and 12 bases lay between the germline ends. The CDR3 is 13 amino acids. Germline V gene sequence: CDR1 SEHNR, CDR2 FQNEAQ (reference sequence). The CDR3 is CASSVGTSDTQYF. The CDR3 nucleotides are TGTGCCAGCAGCGTCGGGACATCGGATACGCAGTATTTT.

The chain uses TRBV11-3 and TRBJ2-2; D might be TRBD1 (6 bases). V was shortened by 5 bases and J by 4 bases, with 14 bases between the two germline ends. The CDR3 consists of 15 residues. CDR1 and CDR2 (germline): SGHNT, YENEEA. CDR3 DNA sequence: TGTGCCAGCAGCGATCGGGACATAGCCACCGGGGAGCTGTTTTTT. The encoded protein is CASSDRDIATGELFF.

This chain uses TRBV10-2 with TRBJ1-1, with 8 positions matching TRBD1. V lost 3 bases, J lost 4 bases, and 1 base stayed unmatched. Germline V lookup: CDR1 WSHSY, CDR2 SAAADI. This CDR3 contains 13 residues. The CDR3 loop reads CASSETGGTEAFF. In DNA, the CDR3 is TGCGCCAGCAGTGAAACAGGGGGCACTGAAGCTTTCTTT.

V is TRBV5-6 and J is TRBJ2-1, with 7 positions matching TRBD2. V was clipped by 4 bases and J by 5 bases; unmatched bases: 9. The germline CDR1 and CDR2 sequences are SGHDT and YYEEEE. The CDR3 is made up of 15 amino acids. The CDR3 region has the DNA TGTGCCAGCAGCCCGCGGGAGCGAAGCAACAATGAGCAGTTCTTC. It yields the protein CASSPRERSNNEQFF.

CDR3 in amino acids: CASSYLRTSTGELFF. The CDR3 bases are TGTGCCAGCAGTTATTTAAGGACATCCACCGGGGAGCTGTTTTTT. The chain combines TRBV27 with TRBJ2-2, with a possible D match to TRBD1 (5 bases). The CDR3 is 15 residues long. Germline values: CDR1 MNHEY, CDR2 SMNVEV (reference sequence). V lost 4 bases to trimming and J lost 4 bases, with 13 bases between them.

V gene TRBV4-1 combines with J gene TRBJ2-1; 8 bases are a match to TRBD2. With 3 bases clipped from V and 0 bases from J, the junction kept 4 bases outside the gene matches. Germline values: CDR1 MGHRA, CDR2 YSYEKL. CDR3 size: 16 residues. The CDR3 sequence is CASSHVAGSSYNEQFF. DNA of the CDR3: TGCGCCAGCAGCCACGTAGCGGGAAGCTCCTACAATGAGCAGTTCTTC.

V and J are TRBV27 and TRBJ2-5; D tentatively fits TRBD1 or TRBD2 (5 bases each). Germline CDR1 reads MNHEY; CDR2 reads SMNVEV (reference sequence). The CDR3 extends over 16 amino acids. Trimming removed 0 bases from V and 5 bases from J, with 16 bases in between. This chain's CDR3 is CASSLSPRQGRETQYF. CDR3 DNA sequence: TGTGCCAGCAGTTTATCTCCCCGCCAGGGACGGGAGACCCAGTACTTC.

This rearrangement joins TRBV11-3 to TRBJ2-1, with 7 bases matching TRBD2. The V and J ends lost 5 bases and 7 bases, in that order; junction bases with no gene match: 11. Germline-derived CDR1 and CDR2 are SGHNT and YENEEA. The CDR3 is 15 amino acids. CDR3 amino acids: CASSPPMAGVNEQFF. CDR3 coding DNA: TGTGCCAGCAGCCCCCCCATGGCGGGAGTAAATGAGCAGTTCTTC.

This chain uses TRBV10-2 with TRBJ2-7; TRBD1 aligns across 9 bases. Losses at the gene ends were 4 bases for V and 4 bases for J; bases not matched to a gene: 8. This CDR3 is 15 amino acids long. Germline lookup yields CDR1 WSHSY and CDR2 SAAADI. Here the CDR3 DNA reads TGCGCCAGCAGTGGATCCGGGACAGGGCTTTACGAGCAGTACTTC. It encodes CASSGSGTGLYEQYF.

The chain employs TRBV5-6 and TRBJ2-1; 8 bases line up with TRBD2. Per germline, CDR1 SGHDT and CDR2 YYEEEE. After removal of 7 bases from V and 0 bases from J, the junction contained 15 bases not matched to a gene. The CDR3 is 18 amino acids. CDR3 bases: TGTGCCAGCTACACCCCCCGGGGGAGCGGGAGCTCCTACAATGAGCAGTTCTTC. Its protein product is CASYTPRGSGSSYNEQFF.

The genes are TRBV6-1 and TRBJ1-1; D may be TRBD1 (5 bases). Trimming stripped 0 bases from V and 12 bases from J, with 14 bases between. Per the germline V gene, CDR1 is MNHNS and CDR2 is SASEGT. This CDR3 comprises 13 residues. The chain's CDR3 is CASSEANFPGPFF. The CDR3 region has the DNA TGTGCCAGCAGTGAAGCCAACTTCCCGGGACCTTTCTTT.

The chain has TRBV6-5 and TRBJ2-1; 8 bases map to TRBD2. Unmatched junction bases numbered 11, after V lost 10 bases and J lost 3 bases. CDR1 and CDR2 from the germline V gene are MNHEY and SVGAGI. There are 15 residues in the CDR3. DNA for the CDR3: TGTGCCACCAATCATTTTAGCGGGGACTACAATGAGCAGTTCTTC. Its translation is CATNHFSGDYNEQFF.

This chain links TRBV29-1 with TRBJ1-4; the match to TRBD1 covers 7 bases. This CDR3 contains 15 residues. V lost 4 bases to trimming and J lost 3 bases; unmatched junction nucleotides: 8. CDR1 and CDR2 from the germline V gene are SQVTM and ANQGSEA. Written as DNA, the CDR3 is TGCAGCGTTGTCCCCCAGGGGGATGCTAATGAAAAACTGTTTTTT. Translating gives CSVVPQGDANEKLFF.

This sequence joins TRBV7-9 and TRBJ2-7; possibly TRBD1 for D (5 bases). The V end was cut by 5 bases, the J end by 0 bases, with 11 bases between. From germline, CDR1 is SEHNR and CDR2 FQNEAQ (reference sequence). The CDR3 has 14 residues. The CDR3 is CASSGTGDSYEQYF. The DNA of the CDR3 is TGTGCCAGCAGCGGAACAGGAGACTCCTACGAGCAGTACTTC.

The chain joins TRBV18 to TRBJ1-5; D call uncertain. The germline CDR1 and CDR2 sequences are KGHSH and LQKENI. V was cut by 6 bases and J by 15 bases, with 15 bases left in between. This CDR3 region has 11 residues. CDR3 in DNA: TGTGCCAGCTCCCCCGGACGGGTCCTGCATTTT. This gives the protein CASSPGRVLHF.